This TCR beta chain is from a study of neurological immune-mediated disorders. From the 5' RACE reads, TCRdb called clonotypes with MiXCR, one entry per CDR3 protein. The table includes fewer than 50,000 distinct CDR3 sequences, 2% to 3% detected once. Germline CDR1 DFQATT, CDR2 SNEGSKA (reference sequence). This CDR3 has 17 amino acids. V was pared by 4 bases and J by 0 bases, with 6 bases of the junction left unmatched. This clonotype was picked up many times. The source material was PBMCs. The rearrangement links TRBV20-1 to TRBJ2-1, with TRBD2 matching over 13 bases. The receptor was isolated from a man aged 25 to 40 with multiple sclerosis. DNA of the CDR3: TGCAGTGCTACCGGACTAGCGGGAGCCAACTCCTACAATGAGCAGTTCTTC. Residues: CSATGLAGANSYNEQFF.